Below, 29 T cell receptor beta chains from the same sample are listed, as sequenced in a study of T cells in tuberculosis. Generated by immunoSEQ multiplex PCR, the TCRdb table keeps only in-frame clones and is missing some. The table has 30,000 or so clones, around 95% seen once. The sequenced material came from PBMCs. These receptors all stem from a donor aged 10-35 years with latent tuberculosis or without tuberculosis infection.

This chain links TRBV11-3 with TRBJ2-5; D gene ambiguous. Germline CDR1 is SGHNT and CDR2 is YENEEA. The CDR3 runs 13 residues. V was cut by 4 bases and J by 3 bases, with 9 bases left in between. Here the CDR3 DNA reads TGTGCCAGCAGCTCCGTACTGGAAGAGACCCAGTACTTC. Residues: CASSSVLEETQYF.

The chain combines TRBV2 with TRBJ1-5; D is possibly TRBD1 (6 bases). V was clipped by 2 bases and J by 7 bases, with 15 bases between them. CDR1 and CDR2 from the germline V gene are SNHLY and FYNNEI. The CDR3 has 15 amino acids. Written as DNA, the CDR3 is TGTGCCAGCAGTGAACGTCAGGGGATGGGACAGCCCCAGCATTTT. This encodes CASSERQGMGQPQHF.

V and J are TRBV2 and TRBJ2-3, with TRBD2 matching over 7 bases. The CDR3 is made up of 15 amino acids. CDR1 is SNHLY, CDR2 FYNNEI, per germline. Trimming took 5 bases from V and 0 from J; bases not matched to a gene: 5. CDR3 sequence (DNA): TGTGCCAGCAGTAGGACTAGAGGAAGCACAGATACGCAGTATTTT. Its translation is CASSRTRGSTDTQYF.

The V call is TRBV11-2, the J call TRBJ1-3; a weak D match, TRBD1 (6 bases). The V and J ends lost 5 bases and 12 bases respectively, with 17 bases between them. CDR3 size: 13 residues. Germline values: CDR1 SGHAT, CDR2 FQNNGV. The CDR3 DNA sequence: TGTGCCAGCAGCAGAGGCGGGGGGCAGATCATATATTTT. Translating gives CASSRGGGQIIYF.

This chain joins TRBV19 and TRBJ2-7, with 9 bases matching TRBD1. The CDR3 consists of 14 residues. The V gene's germline CDR1 is LNHDA and CDR2 SQIVND (reference sequence). The trim removed 4 bases at V and 3 bases at J, leaving 4 bases unmatched. The CDR3 sequence is CASSTRTGVYEQYF. CDR3 in DNA: TGTGCCAGTAGTACAAGGACAGGGGTCTACGAGCAGTACTTC.

V usage is TRBV2 and J usage is TRBJ1-1; D unresolved. The CDR3 length is 12 residues. The germline CDR1 and CDR2 sequences are SNHLY and FYNNEI. Trimming cost V 6 bases and J 1 base, with 6 bases left between them. Written as DNA, the CDR3 is TGTGCCAGCAGACCCGGGAACACTGAAGCTTTCTTT. It codes for CASRPGNTEAFF.

CDR3 in DNA: TGCGCCAGCAGCCCTAACCTTCGCGGGAGGGGAGAGACCCAGTACTTC. Protein sequence: CASSPNLRGRGETQYF. The V gene is TRBV4-1, the J gene TRBJ2-5; 9 positions agree with TRBD2. Germline V gene data show CDR1 as MGHRA and CDR2 as YSYEKL. CDR3 length equals 16 residues. V was clipped by 4 bases and J by 4 bases; unmatched bases: 10.

This clone was found once. The V gene is TRBV5-1, the J gene TRBJ1-2; D is ambiguous. The CDR3 length is 14 residues. The V and J ends lost 4 bases and 1 base respectively, with 11 bases between them. CDR1 and CDR2 (germline): SGHRS, YFSETQ. In DNA form, the CDR3 reads TGCGCCAGCAGCCCCCGGGATCTTAACTATGGCTACACCTTC. The encoded protein is CASSPRDLNYGYTF.

The chain recombines TRBV6-4 with TRBJ2-1; TRBD2 agrees at 9 bases. Losses at the gene ends were 0 bases for V and 8 bases for J; bases not matched to a gene: 8. The CDR3 runs 16 residues. The germline V gene has CDR1 MRHNA and CDR2 SNTAGT. The DNA for the CDR3 is TGTGCCAGCAGTGACTCGAACGCGGGAGGGCCTCATGAGCAGTTCTTC. This gives the protein CASSDSNAGGPHEQFF.

The V call is TRBV29-1, the J call TRBJ1-5; TRBD1 aligns across 7 bases. This CDR3 has 13 residues. The V gene end was trimmed by 7 bases and the J gene end by 5 bases; junction bases not matched to a gene: 8. The germline V gene has CDR1 SQVTM and CDR2 ANQGSEA. In nucleotides, the CDR3 is TGCAGCGCCAAACAGGGGCTTGATCAGCCCCAGCATTTT. It specifies CSAKQGLDQPQHF. The full variable domain, completed using reference TRBV29-1 and TRBJ1-5, is SAVISQKPSRDICQRGTSLTIQCQVDSQVTMMFWYRQQPGQSLTLIATANQGSEATYESGFVIDKFPISRPNLTFSTLTVSNMSPEDSSIYLCSAKQGLDQPQHFGDGTRLSIL.

The chain joins TRBV27 to TRBJ2-3, with 10 bases lining up with TRBD1. The CDR3 is 14 amino acids. V gave up 7 bases and J gave up 8 bases; unmatched junction bases: 9. Germline CDR1 reads MNHEY; CDR2 reads SMNVEV (reference sequence). The CDR3 loop reads CASNDGQGGSTQYF. CDR3 nucleotide sequence: TGTGCCAGCAACGATGGACAGGGGGGGAGTACGCAGTATTTT.

V and J are TRBV27 and TRBJ1-1, with D hard to call. Looked up from germline, CDR1 is MNHEY and CDR2 is SMNVEV (reference sequence). Trimming left V 3 bases short and J 1 base short, with 6 bases between. CDR3 size: 13 residues. The CDR3 loop is CASSLKQNTEAFF. In DNA form, the CDR3 reads TGTGCCAGCAGTTTGAAGCAGAACACTGAAGCTTTCTTT.

The CDR3 protein is CASSPLLGQGGHYGYTF. The CDR3 DNA sequence: TGTGCCAGCAGTCCACTACTTGGGCAGGGAGGGCACTATGGCTACACCTTC. This rearrangement joins TRBV27 to TRBJ1-2; maybe TRBD1 (5 bases). The CDR3 runs to 17 residues. Germline values: CDR1 MNHEY, CDR2 SMNVEV (reference sequence). V shed 5 bases and J shed 3 bases, with 22 bases lying between them.

The chain couples TRBV7-9 to TRBJ2-7, with 10 positions matching TRBD1. The V gene end was trimmed by 5 bases and the J gene end by 4 bases; junction bases not matched to a gene: 5. This CDR3 spans 14 amino acids. Germline V gives CDR1 SEHNR, CDR2 FQNEAQ (reference sequence). CDR3 residues: CASSLGQGGYEQYF. In nucleotides, the CDR3 is TGTGCCAGCAGCCTCGGACAGGGGGGGTACGAGCAGTACTTC.

The DNA for the CDR3 is TGTGCCAGCAGCTTAATCCGAGACTATGGTCTAGCGGGCTACGTCTCTGGGGCCAACGTCCTGACTTTC. It encodes CASSLIRDYGLAGYVSGANVLTF. V is TRBV7-3 and J is TRBJ2-6; 8 positions agree with TRBD2. The length of the CDR3 is 23 residues. CDR1 and CDR2 from the germline V gene are SGHTA and FQGTGA. J lost 0 bases, V lost 1 base, and 20 bases had no gene match. The full variable domain, with the rest looked up from reference TRBV7-3 and TRBJ2-6, is GAGVSQTPSNKVTEKGKYVELRCDPISGHTALYWYRQSLGQGPEFLIYFQGTGAADDSGLPNDRFFAVRPEGSVSTLKIQRTERGDSAVYLCASSLIRDYGLAGYVSGANVLTFGAGSRLTVL.

V gene TRBV5-6 combines with J gene TRBJ1-3; 7 bases map to TRBD1. The CDR3 length is 15 residues. CDR1 is SGHDT, CDR2 YYEEEE, per germline. V was clipped by 2 bases and J by 2 bases; unmatched bases: 4. The DNA for the CDR3 is TGTGCCAGCAGCTTAACAGGGGTCCCTGGAAACACCATATATTTT. Protein sequence: CASSLTGVPGNTIYF.

The chain joins TRBV6-5 to TRBJ2-2, with a tentative D call TRBD2 (5 bases). This CDR3 is 16 amino acids long. Trimming stripped 4 bases from V and 0 bases from J, with 12 bases between. The germline V gene has CDR1 MNHEY and CDR2 SVGAGI. CDR3 sequence (DNA): TGTGCCAGCAGTTCCCCATGGACTGCGAACACCGGGGAGCTGTTTTTT. Its protein product is CASSSPWTANTGELFF.

This clone was detected only once. The chain uses TRBV25-1 and TRBJ2-1, with 7 bases matching TRBD1. This CDR3 comprises 16 residues. Germline values: CDR1 MGHDK, CDR2 SYGVNS. J lost 0 bases, V lost 3 bases, and 5 bases had no gene match. The CDR3 sequence: CASSDTGVRSYNEQFF. The CDR3, as DNA: TGTGCCAGCAGTGACACAGGGGTCCGCTCCTACAATGAGCAGTTCTTC.

In nucleotides, the CDR3 is TGTGCCAGCAGCTCAGGGCTTTTCTCTGGAAACACCATATATTTT. Translated: CASSSGLFSGNTIYF. V is TRBV11-2 and J is TRBJ1-3, with D possibly being TRBD1 (5 bases). The CDR3 contains 15 residues. Germline loops: CDR1 SGHAT, CDR2 FQNNGV. V gave up 4 bases and J gave up 0 bases, with 10 bases separating them.

This chain uses TRBV12-2 with TRBJ1-1; the table's D call of TRBD1 was not tested on the DNA. TRBV12-2 corresponds to a pseudogene. The CDR3 runs 14 residues. In DNA form, the CDR3 reads TGTGCAAGTCGCTCCCCTCGGTGGGCCACTGAAGCTTTCTTT. Translating gives CASRSPRWATEAFF.

The V call is TRBV7-9, the J call TRBJ2-2, with 9 nucleotides matching TRBD1. Per germline, CDR1 SEHNR and CDR2 FQNEAQ (reference sequence). Trimming at V came to 5 bases and at J to 5 bases, leaving 9 bases not matched to a gene. The CDR3 length is 16 residues. CDR3 in DNA: TGTGCCAGCAGCCCTGAGGACAGGGGAAGGACCGGGGAGCTGTTTTTT. Translating gives CASSPEDRGRTGELFF.

The rearrangement joins TRBV2 to TRBJ1-2; no clear D gene. CDR3 size: 15 residues. V lost 0 bases and J 4 bases, leaving 12 bases between the germline ends. The V gene's germline CDR1 is SNHLY and CDR2 FYNNEI. The CDR3 nucleotides read TGTGCCAGCAGTGAAGCGCTACCCCATACCTATGGCTACACCTTC. Residues: CASSEALPHTYGYTF. The full variable domain, in which reference TRBV2 and TRBJ1-2 provide the parts outside the CDR3, is EPEVTQTPSHQVTQMGQEVILRCVPISNHLYFYWYRQILGQKVEFLVSFYNNEISEKSEIFDDQFSVERPDGSNFTLKIRSTKLEDSAMYFCASSEALPHTYGYTFGSGTRLTVV.

The J gene is TRBJ1-2, the V gene TRBV15; D is unresolved. Germline V gene lookup returns CDR1 LNHNV and CDR2 YYDKDF (reference sequence). This CDR3 has 16 amino acids. V gave up 1 base and J gave up 6 bases, with 18 bases separating them. The CDR3 coding sequence is TGTGCCACCAGCAGAGGTCTGCCGGGAGAAGGGAATGGCTACACCTTC. It translates to CATSRGLPGEGNGYTF.

V usage is TRBV27 and J usage is TRBJ2-2; D remains ambiguous. V shed 3 bases and J shed 6 bases, with 2 bases lying between them. Germline V gene data show CDR1 as MNHEY and CDR2 as SMNVEV (reference sequence). The CDR3 covers 11 residues. DNA for the CDR3: TGTGCCAGCAGTTTCTCCGGGGAGCTGTTTTTT. Amino acid sequence: CASSFSGELFF.

The rearrangement joins TRBV7-2 to TRBJ2-7; 7 positions agree with TRBD1. V shed 1 base and J 0 bases; nucleotides not matched to a gene: 6. The CDR3 loop spans 16 amino acids. The germline V gene has CDR1 SGHTA and CDR2 FQGNSA. The CDR3 nucleotides are TGTGCCAGCAGCTTAGTCGGGACAGTCAGCTCCTACGAGCAGTACTTC. Its protein product is CASSLVGTVSSYEQYF.

Worth noting for this clone: At one of its ends the junction is not consistent with the germline gene, which may arise from a read error. V usage is TRBV18 and J usage is TRBJ2-4, with TRBD2 matching 14 bases. Germline-derived CDR1 and CDR2 are KGHSH and LQKENI. This CDR3 has 20 residues. Here the CDR3 DNA reads TGTGCCAGCTCCCCACCGTCGACTAGCGGGGGGGCCGATGGAAAAAACATTCAGTACTTC. It specifies CASSPPSTSGGADGKNIQYF.

The rearrangement uses TRBV7-6 and TRBJ2-1, with TRBD2 identical over 10 bases. CDR3 length: 17 residues. Germline V CDR1 and CDR2: SGHVS, FNYEAQ. V lost 1 base, J lost 5 bases, and 8 bases stayed unmatched. In DNA form, the CDR3 reads TGTGCCAGCAGCTTAGTGGTGCTAGCGGGGGAAGACAATGAGCAGTTCTTC. It codes for CASSLVVLAGEDNEQFF.

This sequence joins TRBV4-1 and TRBJ1-2; D remains ambiguous. The germline CDR1 and CDR2 sequences are MGHRA and YSYEKL. V lost 1 base and J 3 bases, leaving 15 bases between the germline ends. The CDR3 consists of 16 residues. CDR3 residues: CASSQVFGTGDYGYTF. The CDR3 DNA reads TGCGCCAGCAGCCAAGTATTTGGCACCGGGGACTATGGCTACACCTTC.

The chain uses TRBV14 and TRBJ1-1, with a weak D call TRBD1 (5 bases). Germline loops: CDR1 SGHDN, CDR2 FVKESK. Trimming shortened V by 6 bases and J by 1 base, and 9 bases separated the two germline ends. The CDR3 is 13 residues long. The CDR3 sequence: CASSVQENTEAFF. In DNA form, the CDR3 reads TGTGCCAGCAGTGTACAGGAGAACACTGAAGCTTTCTTT.